This T cell receptor (beta chain) stems from a study of blood T cell repertoires in COVID-19. Here immunoSEQ multiplex PCR was the method, and the copy in TCRdb shows in-frame clones only, minus some. The sample lists about 410,000 clones; 90% were seen once. Everyone who took part was about 18 to 90 years old, and they came from 24 US areas. The sequenced sample consisted of PBMCs or T cells enriched from blood (not recorded which). The origin of this receptor is a young man who had recovered from COVID-19.

CDR3 DNA: TGTGCCAGCAGCTCTCGCGCGGGAGTGGGGGAGACCCAGTACTTC. Translated, it gives CASSSRAGVGETQYF. The rearrangement uses TRBV9 and TRBJ2-5, with 7 bases fitting TRBD2. Germline CDR1 reads SGDLS; CDR2 reads YYNGEE. This CDR3 has 15 residues. Trimming at V came to 4 bases and at J to 5 bases, leaving 11 bases not matched to a gene.